This T cell receptor beta chain was captured by sequencing in a study of blood T cell repertoires in COVID-19. Looking at the study overall: Material from acute and convalescent COVID-19 was sourced from the United States, Italy and Spain.

The protocol was immunoSEQ multiplex PCR, while the TCRdb copy is restricted to in-frame clones and leaves out a portion. The data show roughly 130,000 clones, about 80% seen once. This CDR3 has 13 amino acids. V was shortened by 3 bases and J by 4 bases, with 7 bases between the two germline ends. Specimen: peripheral blood. This TCR was sampled from a woman aged 60-75 years with acute or convalescent COVID-19. This chain links TRBV12-3 or TRBV12-4 with TRBJ1-3; D gene uncertain. CDR3 nucleotide sequence: TGTGCCAGCAGTTTCCTAGACGGAAACACCATATATTTT. This codes for CASSFLDGNTIYF.